Sequencing of this T cell receptor (beta chain) was carried out in a study of CD8 T cells in Susac syndrome. Roughly 0.45 to 1 ug RNA was reverse transcribed with random hexamers. One entry per CDR3 protein, called by TCRdb with MiXCR from the immunoSEQ multiplex PCR reads. The table has fewer than 150,000 distinct CDR3 sequences, nearly 95% seen once. The source of this sequence is a human donor in good health. The sample consisted of CD4+ T cells from PBMCs.

The CDR3 sequence: CASSPPGQGRGYTF. The CDR3 DNA sequence: TGTGCCAGCTCACCCCCTGGACAGGGGCGCGGCTACACCTTC. The J gene is TRBJ1-2, the V gene TRBV18; 9 bases agree with TRBD1. Trimming took 3 bases from V and 8 from J; bases not matched to a gene: 7. The CDR3 totals 14 residues. Looked up from germline, CDR1 is KGHSH and CDR2 is LQKENI.